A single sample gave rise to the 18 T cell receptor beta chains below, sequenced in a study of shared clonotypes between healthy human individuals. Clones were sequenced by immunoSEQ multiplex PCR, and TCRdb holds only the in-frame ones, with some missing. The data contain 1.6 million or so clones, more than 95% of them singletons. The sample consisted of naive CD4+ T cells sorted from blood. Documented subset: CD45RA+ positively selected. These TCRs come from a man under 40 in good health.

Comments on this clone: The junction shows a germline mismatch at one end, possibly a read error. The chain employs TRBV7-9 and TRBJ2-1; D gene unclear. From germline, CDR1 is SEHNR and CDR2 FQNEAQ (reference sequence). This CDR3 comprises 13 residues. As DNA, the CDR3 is TGTGCCAGCATCTTAAACTCCTACAATGAGCAGTTCTTC. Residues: CASILNSYNEQFF.

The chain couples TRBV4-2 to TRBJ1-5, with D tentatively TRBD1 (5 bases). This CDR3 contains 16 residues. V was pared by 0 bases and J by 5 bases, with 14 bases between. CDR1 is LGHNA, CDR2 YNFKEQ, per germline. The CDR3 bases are TGTGCCAGCAGCCAAGAACTGGGGGGTGATTATCAGCCCCAGCATTTT. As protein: CASSQELGGDYQPQHF.

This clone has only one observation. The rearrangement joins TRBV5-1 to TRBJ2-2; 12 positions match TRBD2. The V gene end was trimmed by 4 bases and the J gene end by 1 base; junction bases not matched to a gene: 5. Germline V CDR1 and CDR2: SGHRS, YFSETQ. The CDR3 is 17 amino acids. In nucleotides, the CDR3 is TGCGCCAGCAGCCAGGGGACTAGCGGGTTGAACACCGGGGAGCTGTTTTTT. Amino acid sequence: CASSQGTSGLNTGELFF. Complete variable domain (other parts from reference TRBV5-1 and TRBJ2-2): KAGVTQTPRYLIKTRGQQVTLSCSPISGHRSVSWYQQTPGQGLQFLFEYFSETQRNKGNFPGRFSGRQFSNSRSEMNVSTLELGDSALYLCASSQGTSGLNTGELFFGEGSRLTVL.

CDR3 sequence reads: CATSLRSGELFF. The DNA for the CDR3 is TGTGCCACCAGCCTAAGGAGCGGGGAGCTGTTTTTT. The chain employs TRBV15 and TRBJ2-2; D gene unclear. The CDR3 covers 12 residues. CDR1 LNHNV and CDR2 YYDKDF come from the germline V gene (reference sequence). V was clipped by 5 bases and J by 7 bases, with 8 bases between them.

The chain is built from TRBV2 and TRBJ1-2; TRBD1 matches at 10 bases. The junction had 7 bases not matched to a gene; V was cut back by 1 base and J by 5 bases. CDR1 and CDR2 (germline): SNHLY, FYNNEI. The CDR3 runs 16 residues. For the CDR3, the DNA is TGTGCCAGCAGTGAAGGACAGGGGGCGAATGGATATGGCTACACCTTC. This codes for CASSEGQGANGYGYTF.

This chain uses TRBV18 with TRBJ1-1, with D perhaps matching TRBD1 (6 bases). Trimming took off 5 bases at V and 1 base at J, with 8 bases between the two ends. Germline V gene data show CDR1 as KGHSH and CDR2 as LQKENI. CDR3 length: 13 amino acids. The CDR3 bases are TGTGCCAGCTCAGGGACATCGAACACTGAAGCTTTCTTT. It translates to CASSGTSNTEAFF.

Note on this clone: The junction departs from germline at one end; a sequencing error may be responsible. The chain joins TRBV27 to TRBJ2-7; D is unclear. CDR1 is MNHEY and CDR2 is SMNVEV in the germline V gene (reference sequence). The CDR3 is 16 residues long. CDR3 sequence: CASSLYQESWSSEQYF. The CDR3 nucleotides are TGTGCCAGCAGTTTATACCAGGAGAGCTGGTCCTCCGAGCAGTACTTC.

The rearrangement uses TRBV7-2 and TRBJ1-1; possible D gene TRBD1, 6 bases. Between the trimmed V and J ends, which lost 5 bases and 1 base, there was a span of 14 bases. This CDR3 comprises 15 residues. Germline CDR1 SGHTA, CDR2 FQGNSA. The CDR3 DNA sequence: TGTGCCAGCAGCCCCGGGACACGCTGGAACACTGAAGCTTTCTTT. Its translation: CASSPGTRWNTEAFF. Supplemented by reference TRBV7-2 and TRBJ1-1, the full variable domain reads GAGVSQSPSNKVTEKGKDVELRCDPISGHTALYWYRQSLGQGLEFLIYFQGNSAPDKSGLPSDRFSAERTGGSVSTLTIQRTQQEDSAVYLCASSPGTRWNTEAFFGQGTRLTVV.

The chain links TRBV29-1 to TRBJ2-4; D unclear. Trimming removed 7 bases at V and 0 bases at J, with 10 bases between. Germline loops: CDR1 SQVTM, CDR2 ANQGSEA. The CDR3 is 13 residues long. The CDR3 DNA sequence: TGCAGCGCCTGCGTTAAAGCCAAAAACATTCAGTACTTC. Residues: CSACVKAKNIQYF.

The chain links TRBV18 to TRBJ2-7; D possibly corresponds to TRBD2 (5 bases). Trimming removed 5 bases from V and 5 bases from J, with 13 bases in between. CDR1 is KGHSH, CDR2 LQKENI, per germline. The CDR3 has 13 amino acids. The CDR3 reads CASSLDLPNEQYF. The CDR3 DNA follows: TGTGCCAGCTCATTGGACTTACCGAACGAGCAGTACTTC.

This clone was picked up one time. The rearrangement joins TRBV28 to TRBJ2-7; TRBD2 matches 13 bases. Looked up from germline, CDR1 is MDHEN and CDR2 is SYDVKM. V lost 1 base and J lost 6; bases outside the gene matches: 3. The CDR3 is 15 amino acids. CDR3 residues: CASSLSGLAGAEQYF. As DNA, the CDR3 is TGTGCCAGCAGTTTATCCGGACTAGCGGGAGCCGAGCAGTACTTC.

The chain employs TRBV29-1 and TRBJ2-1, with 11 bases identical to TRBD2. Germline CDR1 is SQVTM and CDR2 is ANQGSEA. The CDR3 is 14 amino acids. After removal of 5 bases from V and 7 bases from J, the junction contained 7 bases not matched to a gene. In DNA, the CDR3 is TGCAGCGTTCGCGTAGCGGGAGGGAGTAATGAGCAGTTCTTC. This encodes CSVRVAGGSNEQFF.

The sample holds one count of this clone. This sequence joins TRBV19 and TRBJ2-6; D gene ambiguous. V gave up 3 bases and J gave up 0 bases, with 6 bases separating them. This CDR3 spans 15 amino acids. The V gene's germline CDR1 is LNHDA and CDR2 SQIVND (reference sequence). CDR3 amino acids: CASSIRASGANVLTF. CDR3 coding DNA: TGTGCCAGTAGTATCCGGGCCTCTGGGGCCAACGTCCTGACTTTC.

Written as DNA, the CDR3 is TGTGCCAGCAGCCCCCGGGACAGGGTCGCGTATGGCTACACCTTC. It specifies CASSPRDRVAYGYTF. The V and J genes are TRBV5-6 and TRBJ1-2; 9 bases line up with TRBD1. With V trimmed by 4 bases and J by 5 bases, 9 bases remained unmatched. The CDR3 extends over 15 amino acids. The germline CDR1 and CDR2 sequences are SGHDT and YYEEEE.

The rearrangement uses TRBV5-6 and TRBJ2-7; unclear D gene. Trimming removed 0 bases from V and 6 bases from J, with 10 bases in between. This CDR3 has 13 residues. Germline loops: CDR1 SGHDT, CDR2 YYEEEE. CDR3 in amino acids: CASSLVRVPEQYF. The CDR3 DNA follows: TGTGCCAGCAGCTTGGTTCGGGTTCCCGAGCAGTACTTC. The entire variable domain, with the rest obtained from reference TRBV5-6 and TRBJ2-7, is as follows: DAGVTQSPTHLIKTRGQQVTLRCSPKSGHDTVSWYQQALGQGPQFIFQYYEEEERQRGNFPDRFSGHQFPNYSSELNVNALLLGDSALYLCASSLVRVPEQYFGPGTRLTVT.

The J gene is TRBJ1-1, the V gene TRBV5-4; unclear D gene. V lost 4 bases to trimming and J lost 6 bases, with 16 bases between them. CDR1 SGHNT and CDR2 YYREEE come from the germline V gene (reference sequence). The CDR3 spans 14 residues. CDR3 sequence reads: CASSQENGYAEAFF. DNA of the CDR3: TGTGCCAGCAGCCAAGAAAACGGGTACGCTGAAGCTTTCTTT.

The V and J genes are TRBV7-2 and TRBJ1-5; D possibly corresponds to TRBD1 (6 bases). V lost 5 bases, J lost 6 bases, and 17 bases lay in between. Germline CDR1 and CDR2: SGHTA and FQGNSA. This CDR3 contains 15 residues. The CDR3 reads CASSASGAVSQPQHF. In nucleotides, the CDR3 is TGTGCCAGCAGCGCCTCAGGGGCGGTAAGTCAGCCCCAGCATTTT.

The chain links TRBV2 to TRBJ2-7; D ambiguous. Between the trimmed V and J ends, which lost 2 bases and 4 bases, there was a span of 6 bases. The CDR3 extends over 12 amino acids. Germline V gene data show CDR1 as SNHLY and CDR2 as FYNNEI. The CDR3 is CASSEKIYEQYF. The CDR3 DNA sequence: TGTGCCAGCAGTGAAAAGATTTACGAGCAGTACTTC.